This paragraph covers one TCR beta chain sequence. Its antigen is unidentified. The data were taken from a study of shared clonotypes between healthy human individuals. Points from the study as a whole: Sampling used blood alone; tissue repertoires probably differ. Few donors restricted represented genetic and exposure-history diversity.

Every unsorted PBMC PCR replicate was loaded with around 270 ng DNA, tens of thousands of T cell genomes. Here immunoSEQ multiplex PCR was the method, and the copy in TCRdb shows in-frame clones only, minus some. The sample consists of about half a million clones, approximately 85% of them appearing once. The origin of this receptor is a middle-aged woman in good health. Some clones in this sample may be carry-over from other donors' samples. Input material: PBMCs.

For the CDR3, the DNA is TGTGCCAGTAGTATGGCACCCGGCGAGCAGTACTTC. Translated, it gives CASSMAPGEQYF. The V gene is TRBV19, the J gene TRBJ2-7; D uncertain. Looked up from germline, CDR1 is LNHDA and CDR2 is SQIVND (reference sequence). The CDR3 covers 12 residues. The V and J ends lost 3 bases and 6 bases respectively, with 9 bases between them.